This T cell receptor (beta chain) is drawn from a study of response to subunit inactivated influenza vaccine. Study findings and constraints: Authors suggested few new T cells are recruited by each seasonal influenza vaccination.

Using its own MiXCR run on the RT-PCR reads, TCRdb lists one record per CDR3 protein. Seen here are 450,000 to 600,000 distinct CDR3 sequences, more than 15% observed once, and the top ten hold 2.5% to 3.5%. With regard to this clonotype: The antigen is unknown.

The sample was CD4+ T cells sorted from PBMCs, taken 23 months after vaccination. This sequence was found in a man in his fifties or sixties who received an inactivated influenza vaccine.

The CDR3 region has the DNA TGTGCCAGCAGATCTACAGGGTACAGCACAGATACGCAGTATTTT. This codes for CASRSTGYSTDTQYF. The chain uses TRBV12-3 or TRBV12-4 and TRBJ2-3; D is perhaps TRBD1 (6 bases). The V and J ends lost 6 bases and 0 bases respectively, with 13 bases between them. The CDR3 covers 15 residues.